The 31 T cell receptor beta chains listed next were all sequenced from one sample in a study of CD8+CD57+ T cells in acquired aplastic anemia. Genomic DNA provided the template from which TCR beta VDJ and CDR3 profiles were obtained. MiXCR was run by TCRdb on the reads, yielding one entry per CDR3 protein. The sample shows 180,000 or so distinct CDR3 sequences, 48% of them seen only once. Those patients picked for sequencing had displayed CD8+CD57+ cell expansion on flow cytometry. Material for sequencing was sorted CD4+, CD8+, or CD8+CD57+ T cells (not recorded which) from PBMCs. The receptors stem from a human donor with aplastic anemia.

CDR3 loop: CASSDSGTSTDTQYF. CDR3 coding DNA: TGTGCCAGCTCAGATAGCGGGACTAGCACAGATACGCAGTATTTT. The chain couples TRBV2 to TRBJ2-3, with TRBD2 matching over 8 bases. Germline V gives CDR1 SNHLY, CDR2 FYNNEI. V shed 8 bases, J shed 0 bases, and the junction held 7 bases outside the gene matches. This CDR3 has 15 amino acids.

This clonotype occurred many times. The chain joins TRBV2 to TRBJ1-2; 8 nucleotides line up with TRBD1. CDR1 and CDR2 (germline): SNHLY, FYNNEI. With V trimmed by 8 bases and J by 5 bases, 7 bases remained unmatched. The CDR3 spans 13 residues. CDR3 amino acids: CASSGGALYGYTF. In DNA, the CDR3 is TGTGCCAGCTCAGGGGGCGCTTTATATGGCTACACCTTC.

This clonotype has just a few counts. The chain couples TRBV18 to TRBJ2-3, with TRBD1 matching over 7 bases. J was trimmed by 0 bases and V by 3 bases; bases with no gene match: 9. Germline V CDR1 and CDR2: KGHSH, LQKENI. The CDR3 contains 17 residues. The CDR3, as DNA: TGTGCCAGCTCACCTCGACAGGGCAGCACTAGCACAGATACGCAGTATTTT. Translated: CASSPRQGSTSTDTQYF.

The rearrangement uses TRBV5-1 and TRBJ1-2; D not certain. CDR1 is SGHRS and CDR2 is YFSETQ in the germline V gene. The V end lost 4 bases, the J end lost 8 bases, and 12 bases lay between the germline ends. The CDR3 is made up of 12 amino acids. The CDR3 here is CASSPLQSGYTF. CDR3 in DNA: TGCGCCAGCAGCCCACTACAGAGCGGCTACACCTTC.

Worth noting for this clonotype: The junction does not match germline at one end; this may be a read error. The V call is TRBV19, the J call TRBJ2-2; TRBD1 matches at 7 bases. Germline V lookup: CDR1 LNHDA, CDR2 SQIVND (reference sequence). The CDR3 consists of 14 residues. The DNA of the CDR3 is TGTGCCAGTAGTCGGGGACAGAACATCGGGGAGCTGCTTTTT. Translating gives CASSRGQNIGELLF.

The chain employs TRBV10-3 and TRBJ2-7; D is unresolved. Germline V gives CDR1 ENHRY, CDR2 SYGVKD. V lost 2 bases and J lost 2, with 7 bases in between. This CDR3 has 13 residues. This CDR3 reads CAISEVGAYEQYF. The CDR3 DNA reads TGTGCCATCAGTGAGGTTGGCGCCTACGAGCAGTACTTC.

In its sample, this clonotype was seen a few times. At one of its ends the junction is not consistent with the germline gene, which may arise from a read error. J is TRBJ1-2 and V is TRBV6-2 or TRBV6-3; 9 bases align to TRBD1. The CDR3 has 14 residues. Germline V gene data show CDR1 as MNHEY and CDR2 as SVGEGT. CDR3 region: CASTGQGTNYSYTF. The CDR3 DNA reads TGTGCCAGCACCGGACAGGGGACTAACTATAGCTACACCTTC.

The chain recombines TRBV10-3 with TRBJ2-2, with D possibly matching TRBD2 (5 bases). Germline CDR1 reads ENHRY; CDR2 reads SYGVKD. The ends were cut back, 2 bases at V and 5 bases at J, with 9 bases in the middle. CDR3 length: 14 amino acids. As DNA, the CDR3 is TGTGCCATCAGTGAGGCCCGGGGAACCGGGGAGCTGTTTTTT. Residues: CAISEARGTGELFF.

This clonotype was picked up many times. This sequence joins TRBV9 and TRBJ2-5; 7 nucleotides line up with TRBD2. The ends lost 0 bases at V and 5 bases at J; junction bases unmatched: 7. This CDR3 contains 15 residues. Germline CDR1 is SGDLS and CDR2 is YYNGEE. CDR3 in DNA: TGTGCCAGCAGCGTAGATGGGAGGGTTATGGAGACCCAGTACTTC. Amino acids: CASSVDGRVMETQYF.

J is TRBJ1-1 and V is TRBV7-9; no reliable D call. From germline, CDR1 is SEHNR and CDR2 FQNEAQ (reference sequence). The CDR3 consists of 13 residues. V lost 5 bases and J 4 bases, leaving 11 bases between the germline ends. The CDR3 DNA sequence: TGTGCCAGCAGCCTCCTTCTGGGCACTGAAGCTTTCTTT. Translated, it gives CASSLLLGTEAFF.

This clonotype has just a few counts. The chain is built from TRBV24-1 and TRBJ2-2; 9 bases align to TRBD1. The CDR3 totals 14 residues. Unmatched junction bases numbered 2, after V lost 7 bases and J lost 3 bases. Per the germline V gene, CDR1 is KGHDR and CDR2 is SFDVKD. CDR3 coding DNA: TGTGCCACCAGAGACAGGGGGGACACCGGGGAGCTGTTTTTT. Amino acids: CATRDRGDTGELFF.

This clonotype was seen repeatedly, ten times or more. This sequence joins TRBV12-3 or TRBV12-4 and TRBJ2-7, with TRBD2 matching over 9 bases. J gave up 0 bases and V 11 bases, and 2 bases lay outside the gene matches. This CDR3 contains 12 residues. The CDR3, as DNA: TGTGCCTGCGGGGGGGACTCCTACGAGCAGTACTTC. Protein product: CACGGDSYEQYF.

As for this clonotype: A much larger clone is a single base away; this may be a read error. The chain is built from TRBV12-3 or TRBV12-4 and TRBJ2-3; 11 nucleotides agree with TRBD2. Trimming removed 7 bases from V and 8 bases from J; junction bases left unmatched: 17. The CDR3 is 17 residues long. The CDR3 nucleotides are TGTGCCAGCACCCTCGGACTAGCGGGTCCCACAAAGGGTACGCAGTATTTT. Protein: CASTLGLAGPTKGTQYF.

The chain combines TRBV7-9 with TRBJ2-7; 8 nucleotides line up with TRBD1. The length of the CDR3 is 13 residues. CDR1 and CDR2 from the germline V gene are SEHNR and FQNEAQ (reference sequence). Germline trimming cut 5 bases from V and 7 bases from J; bases unmatched to any gene: 7. The CDR3 nucleotides are TGTGCCAGCAGCACAGCCGACAGGGGAGAGCAGTACTTC. This encodes CASSTADRGEQYF.

The V and J genes are TRBV5-4 and TRBJ2-4; D call uncertain. The CDR3 has 17 amino acids. The ends were cut back, 1 base at V and 6 bases at J, with 20 bases in the middle. Germline CDR1 is SGHNT and CDR2 is YYREEE (reference sequence). Written as DNA, the CDR3 is TGTGCCAGCAGCTTGTTGATCCCTAGTGGTTCCGGAAACATTCAGTACTTC. Its protein is CASSLLIPSGSGNIQYF.

Turning to this clonotype: Its ends do not fully match the called genes, so a read error is possible. The J gene is TRBJ2-1, the V gene TRBV19; D is unclear. There are 13 residues in the CDR3. Germline V gene data show CDR1 as LNHDA and CDR2 as SQIVND (reference sequence). The CDR3 DNA reads TGTGCCAGTAGTGTGGTCTCCGACAATGAGCAGTTCTTC. This gives the protein CASSVVSDNEQFF.

The chain carries TRBV6-1 and TRBJ2-7; D gene ambiguous. Trimming removed 2 bases from V and 2 bases from J, with 10 bases in between. This CDR3 has 14 amino acids. In germline, CDR1 is MNHNS, CDR2 SASEGT. The CDR3 sequence is CASSESAAPYEQYF. CDR3 sequence (DNA): TGTGCCAGCAGTGAATCTGCAGCACCCTACGAGCAGTACTTC.

This chain joins TRBV19 and TRBJ2-7; TRBD1 matches at 7 bases. The CDR3 loop spans 14 amino acids. The J segment lost 3 bases and the V segment lost 9 bases, leaving 11 bases of the junction unmatched. CDR1 is LNHDA and CDR2 is SQIVND in the germline V gene (reference sequence). The CDR3 here is CASSRDSYFYEQYF. As DNA, the CDR3 is TGTGCCAGCAGCCGGGACAGCTATTTCTACGAGCAGTACTTC.

Many counts were recorded for this clonotype. The chain has TRBV13 and TRBJ1-2; D possibly corresponds to TRBD1 (6 bases). Germline CDR1 is PRHDT and CDR2 is FYEKMQ (reference sequence). Between the trimmed V and J ends, which lost 5 bases and 4 bases, there was a span of 14 bases. The CDR3 extends over 14 amino acids. The CDR3 loop reads CASSPQQGPYGYTF. The CDR3 DNA follows: TGTGCCAGCAGCCCGCAACAGGGACCCTATGGCTACACCTTC.

This clonotype was seen a handful of times. A much larger clone sits a single nucleotide away, making a read error possible. The chain has TRBV7-9 and TRBJ2-7, with 7 bases matching TRBD1. Germline-derived CDR1 and CDR2 are SEHNR and FQNEAQ (reference sequence). V was clipped by 2 bases and J by 0 bases; unmatched bases: 4. This CDR3 is 15 amino acids long. CDR3 DNA: TGTGCCAGCAGCTTATTGACAGGGTCCTCCTACGAGCAGTACTTC. Residues: CASSLLTGSSYEQYF.

This clonotype was counted ten times or more. J is TRBJ2-3 and V is TRBV29-1; a possible D gene is TRBD2 (5 bases). From germline, CDR1 is SQVTM and CDR2 ANQGSEA. The CDR3 has 11 residues. Trimming pared 6 bases from V and 6 bases from J, leaving 10 bases between. The CDR3 loop reads CSVRVGDTQYF. CDR3 DNA: TGCAGCGTGCGGGTCGGCGATACGCAGTATTTT.

With regard to this clonotype: One base away lies a much larger clone, so this may be a sequencing read error. The chain links TRBV5-6 to TRBJ1-1; TRBD1 is a possible D gene (6 bases). The CDR3 is 13 residues long. Germline CDR1 is SGHDT and CDR2 is YYEEEE. The CDR3 DNA reads TGTGCCAGCAGCTTACAGGGTGTTACTGAAGCTCTCTTT. This translates into CASSLQGVTEALF.

CDR3 DNA: TGTGCCATCAGCAGTTACTCGACTGGTGGTTCCTACGAGCAGTACTTC. Encoded protein: CAISSYSTGGSYEQYF. The chain links TRBV6-5 to TRBJ2-7, with unresolved D. The CDR3 spans 16 residues. V was cut by 10 bases and J by 1 base, with 23 bases left in between. Germline CDR1 MNHEY, CDR2 SVGAGI.

Comments on this clonotype: An end of the junction does not agree with germline; a read error may underlie this. The V call is TRBV4-1, the J call TRBJ1-2, with 9 bases fitting TRBD1. The CDR3 is made up of 13 amino acids. Germline lookup yields CDR1 MGHRA and CDR2 YSYEKL. The CDR3 region has the DNA TGTGCCAGCAGCGCTGACAGGGGGGATGGCTACACCTTC. The encoded protein is CASSADRGDGYTF.

The V call is TRBV10-2, the J call TRBJ2-7; TRBD1 agrees at 8 bases. The CDR3 spans 15 residues. Losses at the gene ends were 8 bases for V and 0 bases for J; bases not matched to a gene: 9. Germline-derived CDR1 and CDR2 are WSHSY and SAAADI. The CDR3 bases are TGCGCCAGCGAATTCCAGGGGGCCTACTCCTACGAGCAGTACTTC. This codes for CASEFQGAYSYEQYF.

In this sample, this clonotype turned up a few times. The V gene is TRBV7-8, the J gene TRBJ2-7; no definite D call. The length of the CDR3 is 12 residues. Trimming left V 1 base short and J 2 bases short, with 3 bases between. Germline V gene lookup returns CDR1 SGHVS and CDR2 FQNEAQ. This chain's CDR3 is CASSLETYEQYF. The CDR3 region has the DNA TGTGCCAGCAGCTTAGAAACCTACGAGCAGTACTTC.

This clonotype was recorded at least ten times. The rearrangement joins TRBV2 to TRBJ2-3, with TRBD2 matching 15 bases. The CDR3 sequence is 16 residues long. The V gene's germline CDR1 is SNHLY and CDR2 FYNNEI. Trimming at V came to 8 bases and at J to 2 bases, leaving 5 bases not matched to a gene. The CDR3 DNA follows: TGTGCCAGCGGACTAGCGGGAGGGCTAATCACAGATACGCAGTATTTT. It codes for CASGLAGGLITDTQYF.

The rearrangement joins TRBV2 to TRBJ1-2; 8 positions agree with TRBD1. Germline CDR1 SNHLY, CDR2 FYNNEI. The J segment lost 12 bases and the V segment lost 8 bases, leaving 11 bases of the junction unmatched. The CDR3 totals 12 residues. The CDR3 nucleotides read TGTGCCAGCTCAAGCTCGGCAGGGGGCAACACCTTC. Translated, it gives CASSSSAGGNTF.

This clonotype was counted once. At one end the junction does not follow the germline gene, possibly because of a read error. The rearrangement joins TRBV29-1 to TRBJ1-2; weak D call: TRBD1 (6 bases). Germline CDR1 and CDR2: SQVTM and ANQGSEA. The CDR3 spans 15 residues. The CDR3 here is CSVSHRDMSYYGCTF. The CDR3 DNA reads TGCAGCGTTTCCCACCGGGACATGAGTTACTATGGCTGCACCTTC.

The rearrangement links TRBV7-9 to TRBJ2-5; D is unclear. The V end was cut by 7 bases, the J end by 7 bases, with 13 bases between. The germline gives CDR1 SEHNR, CDR2 FQNEAQ (reference sequence). This CDR3 comprises 12 residues. CDR3 DNA: TGTGCCAGCAACGTCATCCCGGGGACCCAGTACTTC. Protein: CASNVIPGTQYF.

There are a few counts of this clonotype. The chain couples TRBV27 to TRBJ2-7; 7 nucleotides line up with TRBD1. The CDR3 has 15 amino acids. V gave up 2 bases and J gave up 0 bases; unmatched junction bases: 4. Germline CDR1 MNHEY, CDR2 SMNVEV (reference sequence). The DNA for the CDR3 is TGTGCCAGCAGTTTAGTAGGGGGCAGCTCCTACGAGCAGTACTTC. Protein: CASSLVGGSSYEQYF.